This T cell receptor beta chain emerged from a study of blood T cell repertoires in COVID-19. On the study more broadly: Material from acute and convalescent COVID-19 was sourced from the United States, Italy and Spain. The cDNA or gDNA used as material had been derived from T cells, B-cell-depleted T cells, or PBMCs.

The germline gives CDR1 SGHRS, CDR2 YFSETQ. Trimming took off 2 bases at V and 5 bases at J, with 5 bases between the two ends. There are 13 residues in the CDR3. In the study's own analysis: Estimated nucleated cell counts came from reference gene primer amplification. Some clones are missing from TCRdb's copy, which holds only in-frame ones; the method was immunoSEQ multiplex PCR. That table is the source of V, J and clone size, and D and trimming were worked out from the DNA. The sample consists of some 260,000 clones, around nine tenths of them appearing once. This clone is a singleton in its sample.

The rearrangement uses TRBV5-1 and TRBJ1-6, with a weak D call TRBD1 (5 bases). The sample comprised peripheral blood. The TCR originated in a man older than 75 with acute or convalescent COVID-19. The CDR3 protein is CASSLGDNSPLHF. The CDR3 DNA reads TGCGCCAGCAGCTTAGGGGATAATTCACCCCTCCACTTT.